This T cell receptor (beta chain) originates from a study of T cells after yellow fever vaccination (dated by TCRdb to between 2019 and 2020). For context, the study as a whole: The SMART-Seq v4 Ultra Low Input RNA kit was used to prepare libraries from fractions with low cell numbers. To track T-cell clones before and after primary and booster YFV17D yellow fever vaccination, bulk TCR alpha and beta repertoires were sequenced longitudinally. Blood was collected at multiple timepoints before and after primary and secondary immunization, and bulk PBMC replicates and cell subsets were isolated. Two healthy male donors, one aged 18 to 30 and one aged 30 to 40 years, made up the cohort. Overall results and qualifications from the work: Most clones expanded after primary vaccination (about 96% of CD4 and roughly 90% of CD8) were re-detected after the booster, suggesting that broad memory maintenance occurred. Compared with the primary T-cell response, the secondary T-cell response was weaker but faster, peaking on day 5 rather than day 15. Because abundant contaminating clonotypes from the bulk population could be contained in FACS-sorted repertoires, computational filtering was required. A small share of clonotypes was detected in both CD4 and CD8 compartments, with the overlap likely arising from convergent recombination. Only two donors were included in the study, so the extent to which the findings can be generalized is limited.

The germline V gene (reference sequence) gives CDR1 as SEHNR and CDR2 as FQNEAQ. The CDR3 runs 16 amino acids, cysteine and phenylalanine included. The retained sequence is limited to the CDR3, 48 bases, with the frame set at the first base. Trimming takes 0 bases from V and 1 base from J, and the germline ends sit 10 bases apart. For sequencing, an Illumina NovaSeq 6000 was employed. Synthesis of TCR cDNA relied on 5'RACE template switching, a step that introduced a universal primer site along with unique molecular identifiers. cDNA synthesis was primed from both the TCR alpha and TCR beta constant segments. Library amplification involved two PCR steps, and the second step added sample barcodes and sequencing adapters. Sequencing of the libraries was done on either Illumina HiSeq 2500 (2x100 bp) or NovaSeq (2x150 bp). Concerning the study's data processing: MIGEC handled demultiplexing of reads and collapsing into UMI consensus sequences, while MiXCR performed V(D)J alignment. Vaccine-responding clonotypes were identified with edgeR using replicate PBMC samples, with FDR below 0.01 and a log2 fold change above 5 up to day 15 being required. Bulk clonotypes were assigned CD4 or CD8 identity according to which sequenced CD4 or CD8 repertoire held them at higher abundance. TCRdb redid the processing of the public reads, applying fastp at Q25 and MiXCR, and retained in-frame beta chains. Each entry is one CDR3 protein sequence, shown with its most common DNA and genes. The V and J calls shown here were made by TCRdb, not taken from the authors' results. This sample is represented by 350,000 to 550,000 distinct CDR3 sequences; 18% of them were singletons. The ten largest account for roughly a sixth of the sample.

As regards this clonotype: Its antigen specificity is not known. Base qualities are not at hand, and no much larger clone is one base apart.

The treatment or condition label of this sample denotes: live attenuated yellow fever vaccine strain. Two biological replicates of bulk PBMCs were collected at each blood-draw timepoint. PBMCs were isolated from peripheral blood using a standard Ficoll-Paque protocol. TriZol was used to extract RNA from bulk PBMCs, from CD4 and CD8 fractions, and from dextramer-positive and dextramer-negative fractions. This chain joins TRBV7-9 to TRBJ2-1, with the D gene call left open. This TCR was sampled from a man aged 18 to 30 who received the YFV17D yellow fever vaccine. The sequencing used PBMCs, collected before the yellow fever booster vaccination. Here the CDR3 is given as CASSLARSLSYNEQFF. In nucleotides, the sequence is TGTGCCAGCAGCTTAGCGCGCTCCCTTTCCTACAATGAGCAGTTCTTC.